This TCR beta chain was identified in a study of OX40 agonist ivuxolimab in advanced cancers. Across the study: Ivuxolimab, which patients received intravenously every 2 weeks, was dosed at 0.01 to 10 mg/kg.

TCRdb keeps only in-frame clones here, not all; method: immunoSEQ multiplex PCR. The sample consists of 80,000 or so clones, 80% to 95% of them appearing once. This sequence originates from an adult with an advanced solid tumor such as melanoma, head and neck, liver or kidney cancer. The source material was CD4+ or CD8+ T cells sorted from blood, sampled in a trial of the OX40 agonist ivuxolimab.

CDR3 protein: CASSYDGDTEAFF. The CDR3 coding sequence is TGTGCCAGCAGTTACGATGGAGACACTGAAGCTTTCTTT. The rearrangement uses TRBV6-5 and TRBJ1-1, with unresolved D. The CDR3 contains 13 residues. Germline-derived CDR1 and CDR2 are MNHEY and SVGAGI. Trimming pared 2 bases from V and 3 bases from J, leaving 7 bases between.